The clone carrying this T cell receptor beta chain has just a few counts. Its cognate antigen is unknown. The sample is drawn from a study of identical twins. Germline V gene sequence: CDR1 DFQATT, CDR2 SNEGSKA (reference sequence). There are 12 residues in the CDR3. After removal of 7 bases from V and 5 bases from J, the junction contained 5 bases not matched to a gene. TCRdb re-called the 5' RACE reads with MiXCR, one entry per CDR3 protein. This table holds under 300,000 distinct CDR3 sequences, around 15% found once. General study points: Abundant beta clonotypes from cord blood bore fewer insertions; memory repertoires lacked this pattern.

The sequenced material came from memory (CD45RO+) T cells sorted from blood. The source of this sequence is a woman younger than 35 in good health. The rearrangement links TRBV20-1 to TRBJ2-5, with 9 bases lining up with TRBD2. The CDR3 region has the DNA TGCAGTGTCGCGGGAGGGCTTGAGACCCAGTACTTC. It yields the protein CSVAGGLETQYF.